The 15 T cell receptor beta chains below were found in one sample sequenced in a study of blood T cell repertoires in COVID-19 (dated by TCRdb to 2018 to 2020). The library was prepared using the immunoSEQ multiplex PCR assay. The clones in this table, taken by TCRdb from immuneACCESS, are in-frame only. Not every clone is retained; where verified, under half of the shortfall comes from an unresolved V gene, and the cause of the rest is unknown. The sample table shows about 200,000 clones, and around 86% are seen once. The ten top clones hold roughly 3% of the sample. The source material was peripheral blood. The origin of the receptors is a man in his sixties with acute or convalescent COVID-19.

This clone has just one count. The chain carries TRBV10-3 and TRBJ2-5, with 12 positions matching TRBD2. Per germline, CDR1 ENHRY and CDR2 SYGVKD. V lost 6 bases, J lost 5 bases, and 16 bases stayed unmatched. This CDR3 is 18 amino acids long. The CDR3, as DNA: TGTGCCATCAGCCCAACTAGCGGGGGGACACCCGGTGGGGAGACCCAGTACTTC. Amino acids: CAISPTSGGTPGGETQYF.

V is TRBV28 and J is TRBJ2-2; TRBD1 agrees at 8 bases. Germline values: CDR1 MDHEN, CDR2 SYDVKM. The V gene end was trimmed by 6 bases and the J gene end by 4 bases; junction bases not matched to a gene: 7. The CDR3 has 15 residues. The CDR3 region has the DNA TGTGCCAGCAGCTCCGGGACAGGCCCCACCGGGGAGCTGTTTTTT. This encodes CASSSGTGPTGELFF.

The rearrangement uses TRBV19 and TRBJ2-1; D perhaps matches TRBD1 (6 bases). Germline V gene lookup returns CDR1 LNHDA and CDR2 SQIVND (reference sequence). V shed 1 base and J shed 6 bases, with 13 bases lying between them. CDR3 length: 15 residues. The CDR3 here is CASSIGAGDGNEQFF. CDR3 nucleotide sequence: TGTGCCAGTAGTATAGGGGCAGGGGATGGCAATGAGCAGTTCTTC.

The chain combines TRBV7-2 with TRBJ2-5, with TRBD1 matching 7 bases. Germline CDR1 is SGHTA and CDR2 is FQGNSA. V lost 1 base, J lost 4 bases, and 9 bases stayed unmatched. The CDR3 totals 16 residues. As DNA, the CDR3 is TGTGCCAGCAGCTTAGAATATAGGGGGCGAGGAGAGACCCAGTACTTC. Its translation: CASSLEYRGRGETQYF. Complete variable domain (other parts from reference TRBV7-2 and TRBJ2-5): GAGVSQSPSNKVTEKGKDVELRCDPISGHTALYWYRQSLGQGLEFLIYFQGNSAPDKSGLPSDRFSAERTGGSVSTLTIQRTQQEDSAVYLCASSLEYRGRGETQYFGPGTRLLVL.

The chain carries TRBV11-1 and TRBJ1-1; D is possibly TRBD1 (6 bases). V gave up 5 bases and J gave up 11 bases, with 18 bases separating them. Germline V gene sequence: CDR1 SGHAT, CDR2 FQDESV (reference sequence). This CDR3 contains 13 residues. This CDR3 is CASSRRGGLGAFF. As DNA, the CDR3 is TGTGCCAGCAGCCGGAGGGGGGGGCTTGGCGCTTTCTTT.

CDR3: CSASLVAGGAETQYF. The CDR3 DNA reads TGCAGTGCTAGTTTAGTAGCGGGGGGAGCAGAGACCCAGTACTTC. The V and J genes are TRBV20-1 and TRBJ2-5, with TRBD2 identical over 10 bases. This CDR3 has 15 amino acids. Germline V CDR1 and CDR2: DFQATT, SNEGSKA (reference sequence). With 3 bases clipped from V and 4 bases from J, the junction kept 8 bases outside the gene matches.

The CDR3 DNA sequence: TGTGCCAGCAGGGAGCTAGCGGGGGGGCTTGGCGGGGAGCTGTTTTTT. Its protein is CASRELAGGLGGELFF. The V call is TRBV2, the J call TRBJ2-2; 12 bases align to TRBD2. Trimming at V came to 6 bases and at J to 7 bases, leaving 9 bases not matched to a gene. The CDR3 has 16 amino acids. Germline CDR1 SNHLY, CDR2 FYNNEI.

The rearrangement uses TRBV28 and TRBJ2-5; tentative D call: TRBD1 (6 bases). The CDR3 extends over 17 amino acids. The V gene's germline CDR1 is MDHEN and CDR2 SYDVKM. Deletions cut 4 bases from V and 4 bases from J, with 22 bases between. In nucleotides, the CDR3 is TGTGCCAGCAGTTCCCTTCCCAGGGGAATAGGTGGAGAGACCCAGTACTTC. It codes for CASSSLPRGIGGETQYF.

The chain carries TRBV11-3 and TRBJ2-7, with a weak D call TRBD2 (6 bases). V dropped 4 bases and J dropped 4 bases, with 23 bases sitting between them. Germline CDR1 SGHNT, CDR2 YENEEA. The CDR3 is 17 residues long. The chain's CDR3 is CASSSTSPGTGVYEQYF. As DNA, the CDR3 is TGTGCCAGCAGCTCTACCTCCCCCGGGACTGGAGTTTACGAGCAGTACTTC.

The rearrangement links TRBV7-8 to TRBJ1-1; the D gene is possibly TRBD1 (6 bases). V was pared by 5 bases and J by 0 bases, with 19 bases between. The CDR3 is 17 amino acids. CDR1 SGHVS and CDR2 FQNEAQ come from the germline V gene. The CDR3 nucleotides are TGTGCCAGCAGCCAGGGCTGGACAGTAGGCATGAACACTGAAGCTTTCTTT. Protein: CASSQGWTVGMNTEAFF.

The J gene is TRBJ2-7, the V gene TRBV11-2; tentative D call: TRBD2 (6 bases). CDR1 is SGHAT, CDR2 FQNNGV, per germline. CDR3 length equals 15 residues. V lost 6 bases and J lost 7, with 22 bases in between. CDR3 loop: CASSHSGLLGWEQYF. The CDR3 nucleotides are TGTGCCAGCAGTCATAGCGGCCTCCTGGGCTGGGAGCAGTACTTC.

The genes are TRBV6-5 and TRBJ1-3, with 7 bases that match TRBD1. Losses at the gene ends were 5 bases for V and 3 bases for J; bases not matched to a gene: 4. The CDR3 contains 14 residues. Germline CDR1 and CDR2: MNHEY and SVGAGI. The CDR3 spells CASSPGQVGNTIYF. The CDR3 DNA sequence: TGTGCCAGCAGTCCCGGACAGGTTGGAAACACCATATATTTT.

The chain employs TRBV24-1 and TRBJ2-5, with D maybe TRBD2 (6 bases). Germline assignment: CDR1 KGHDR and CDR2 SFDVKD. V was cut by 3 bases and J by 10 bases, with 8 bases left in between. CDR3 length: 11 amino acids. CDR3 coding DNA: TGTGCCACCAGTGATCGGCGGGACCAGTACTTC. Translating it yields CATSDRRDQYF.

The V call is TRBV6-1, the J call TRBJ2-3; 8 bases are shared with TRBD2. J was trimmed by 2 bases and V by 4 bases; bases with no gene match: 8. Germline CDR1 MNHNS, CDR2 SASEGT. This CDR3 is built from 16 residues. The CDR3 DNA reads as TGTGCCAGCAGTGCCGTAGCGGGGAGTACCACAGATACGCAGTATTTT. This translates into CASSAVAGSTTDTQYF.

CDR3 sequence: CASSFGNTDTQYF. CDR3 sequence (DNA): TGTGCCAGCAGCTTTGGCAACACAGATACGCAGTATTTT. The chain employs TRBV7-3 and TRBJ2-3, with no clear D. The V gene lost 3 bases and the J gene lost 2 bases, with 6 bases spanning the gap. The CDR3 totals 13 residues. Germline CDR1 is SGHTA and CDR2 is FQGTGA.